Sequencing of this TCR beta chain was carried out in a study of Ad26.COV2.S vaccination and SARS-CoV-2 variants. Study information: Of the COV1001 trial arms, the Ad26.COV2.S arm included the donor. Intramuscularly, Ad26.COV2.S was given either once or twice, 56 days apart. General observations from the study: Analyses that measured TCR breadth and depth may have underestimated total T cell responses.

Profiled with immunoSEQ multiplex PCR; TCRdb holds only in-frame clones, not every one. The table shows around 300,000 clones, with 75% to 90% occurring only once. Treatment of the sample: about 20 received Ad26.COV2.S at low or high dose, single or two shots; 5 received placebo; per-sample allocation not given. Day 63 following the first vaccine or placebo injection was when the samples were taken. The table lists this clone with a count of one. Its antigen is as yet unknown. Sequencing used peripheral blood, obtained in a trial of Ad26.COV2.S vaccine versus placebo. The sequence came from a person between 18 and 60 years old who received the Ad26.COV2.S COVID-19 vaccine or a placebo.

CDR3 sequence reads: CAWEIEETQYF. CDR3 sequence (DNA): TGTGCCTGGGAAATAGAAGAGACCCAGTACTTC. The chain has TRBV30 and TRBJ2-5; D is ambiguous. Trimming pared 5 bases from V and 3 bases from J, leaving 7 bases between. CDR1 is GTSNPN, CDR2 SVGIG, per germline (reference sequence). The CDR3 runs to 11 residues.